The clone carrying this TCR beta chain was recorded a few times. Its cognate antigen is unknown. The sample originates from a study of radiotherapy plus CTLA-4 blockade in lung cancer. Whole-study findings and limits: It was early blood T cell clone dynamics, with interferon-beta, that reportedly best predicted response.

Only in-frame clones appear in the TCRdb table, and some are missing; sequencing was by immunoSEQ multiplex PCR. Among approximately 97,000 clones, about four fifths were seen once, and the ten largest hold 0.75% to 0.85%. Sample: peripheral blood, taken from a patient treated with radiotherapy plus ipilimumab. The source of this sequence is a human donor with non-small cell lung cancer who had stable disease on radiotherapy plus ipilimumab.

This CDR3 is CASSVKGAQPQHF. DNA for the CDR3: TGTGCCAGCAGTGTAAAAGGGGCCCAGCCCCAGCATTTT. The V call is TRBV6-5, the J call TRBJ1-5, with TRBD1 as a possible D gene (5 bases). V dropped 5 bases and J dropped 7 bases, with 12 bases sitting between them. Germline CDR1 reads MNHEY; CDR2 reads SVGAGI. CDR3 length: 13 residues.